This T cell receptor (beta chain) stems from a study of T-cell reconstitution after alpha-beta-depleted transplantation in children. In this sample, this clonotype turned up many times. As it was prepared, the TCRbeta library received unique molecular identifiers. MiXCR was run by TCRdb on the PCR reads, yielding one entry per CDR3 protein. The sample has some 200,000 distinct CDR3 sequences; roughly 8.1% are singletons. The CDR3 consists of 14 residues. Germline V gives CDR1 SGHNT, CDR2 YENEEA. Trimming stripped 1 base from V and 5 bases from J, with 9 bases between. Sequences were derived from PBMCs, mostly from graft donor cells, sampled 360 days after TCRalphabeta/CD19-depleted stem cell transplant. The V call is TRBV11-3, the J call TRBJ2-1; D not certain. The sequence was obtained from a male patient under 10 years old who had a stem cell transplant for acute myeloid leukemia, so the T cells may come from the graft donor. CDR3 region: CASSLAVKDNEQFF. The DNA for the CDR3 is TGTGCCAGCAGCTTAGCGGTAAAGGACAATGAGCAGTTCTTC.